The 20 T cell receptor beta chains below come from one sample, sequenced in a study of Tregs in tolerant kidney transplant recipients. Assay: immunoSEQ multiplex PCR; the TCRdb copy retains only in-frame clones and omits some. The sample contains 60,000 to 75,000 clones, approximately 83% of which appear only once. The sequenced sample was Tregs from blood, obtained before the transplant. The receptors here all came from a human donor who received a combined kidney and bone marrow transplant.

The chain employs TRBV5-1 and TRBJ2-7; 7 bases are a match to TRBD2. The germline V gene encodes CDR1 SGHRS and CDR2 YFSETQ. The ends lost 0 bases at V and 2 bases at J; junction bases unmatched: 2. The CDR3 is 14 residues long. CDR3 sequence reads: CASSLVSGPYEQYF. The CDR3 bases are TGCGCCAGCAGCTTGGTTAGCGGGCCCTACGAGCAGTACTTC.

This chain uses TRBV29-1 with TRBJ2-7; 8 nucleotides agree with TRBD1. The V gene end was trimmed by 7 bases and the J gene end by 3 bases; junction bases not matched to a gene: 5. This CDR3 has 12 residues. CDR1 SQVTM and CDR2 ANQGSEA come from the germline V gene. CDR3 DNA: TGCAGCGCAGGACAGGGTATCTACGAGCAGTACTTC. It specifies CSAGQGIYEQYF.

The chain carries TRBV6-6 and TRBJ1-2, with 12 bases that match TRBD1. CDR3 length equals 15 residues. CDR1 and CDR2 from the germline V gene are MNHNY and SVGAGI (reference sequence). V shed 4 bases, J shed 7 bases, and the junction held 7 bases outside the gene matches. The CDR3 sequence: CASSSTGTGGSGYTF. Written as DNA, the CDR3 is TGTGCCAGCAGTTCCACCGGGACAGGGGGCTCTGGCTACACCTTC.

This clone was counted once. V is TRBV9 and J is TRBJ2-3; TRBD2 agrees at 10 bases. The trim removed 0 bases at V and 9 bases at J, leaving 13 bases unmatched. The CDR3 covers 17 residues. Looked up from germline, CDR1 is SGDLS and CDR2 is YYNGEE. CDR3 DNA sequence: TGTGCCAGCAGCGTAGGATCTAGCGGGAGCTCCCAAGGGACGCAGTATTTT. As protein: CASSVGSSGSSQGTQYF.

This clone was counted a few times. The V gene is TRBV19, the J gene TRBJ2-2; the D gene is possibly TRBD2 (6 bases). The CDR3 is made up of 19 amino acids. The V end was cut by 1 base, the J end by 1 base, with 19 bases between. Germline loops: CDR1 LNHDA, CDR2 SQIVND (reference sequence). The CDR3 is CASSIVVAYLRGNTGELFF. CDR3 DNA: TGTGCCAGTAGTATAGTTGTGGCGTACTTGCGGGGGAACACCGGGGAGCTGTTTTTT.

The rearrangement links TRBV19 to TRBJ1-5; possible D gene TRBD1, 6 bases. Trimming removed 2 bases at V and 0 bases at J, with 11 bases between. CDR3 size: 16 residues. Germline V gene lookup returns CDR1 LNHDA and CDR2 SQIVND (reference sequence). The CDR3 DNA reads as TGTGCCAGTAGTATAAGAAGACAGGTTAGCAATCAGCCCCAGCATTTT. Amino acid sequence: CASSIRRQVSNQPQHF.

The chain has TRBV7-8 and TRBJ2-7; 9 positions agree with TRBD2. The CDR3 extends over 14 amino acids. Germline V lookup: CDR1 SGHVS, CDR2 FQNEAQ. The V gene end was trimmed by 1 base and the J gene end by 5 bases; junction bases not matched to a gene: 3. Here the CDR3 DNA reads TGTGCCAGCAGCTTAGGCGGGAGGGACCACGAGCAGTACTTC. This codes for CASSLGGRDHEQYF.

The genes are TRBV5-4 and TRBJ1-1; 7 bases map to TRBD1. CDR3 length equals 16 residues. Germline lookup yields CDR1 SGHNT and CDR2 YYREEE (reference sequence). V trimming: 2 bases; J trimming: 1 base; junction bases outside the gene matches: 8. The CDR3: CASSFRTGVWNTEAFF. DNA of the CDR3: TGTGCCAGCAGCTTTCGTACAGGGGTATGGAACACTGAAGCTTTCTTT.

Only one count was recorded for this clone. This chain joins TRBV28 and TRBJ2-7; no firm D call. Between the trimmed V and J ends, which lost 10 bases and 6 bases, there was a span of 10 bases. Germline V gene lookup returns CDR1 MDHEN and CDR2 SYDVKM. The CDR3 runs 10 residues. The CDR3 nucleotides are TGTGCCACCGCCCCCCCCGAGCAGTACTTC. Protein sequence: CATAPPEQYF. The full variable domain, completed using reference TRBV28 and TRBJ2-7, is DVKVTQSSRYLVKRTGEKVFLECVQDMDHENMFWYRQDPGLGLRLIYFSYDVKMKEKGDIPEGYSVSREKKERFSLILESASTNQTSMYLCATAPPEQYFGPGTRLTVT.

This clone showed up just a few times. J is TRBJ1-6 and V is TRBV5-6; D uncertain. The V end lost 0 bases, the J end lost 18 bases, and 10 bases lay between the germline ends. The CDR3 contains 11 residues. Germline V gene data show CDR1 as SGHDT and CDR2 as YYEEEE. The CDR3 loop reads CASSLGGASHF. CDR3 bases: TGTGCCAGCAGCTTGGGGGGTGCCTCCCACTTT.

The rearrangement uses TRBV5-6 and TRBJ1-5; a possible D gene is TRBD1 (6 bases). The V end lost 0 bases, the J end lost 5 bases, and 12 bases lay between the germline ends. The germline CDR1 and CDR2 sequences are SGHDT and YYEEEE. The CDR3 covers 15 residues. The CDR3 coding sequence is TGTGCCAGCAGCTTGGGGGGGCGGTCGGATCAGCCCCAGCATTTT. Protein product: CASSLGGRSDQPQHF.

The chain has TRBV28 and TRBJ1-1; D is possibly TRBD1 (5 bases). Trimming left V 4 bases short and J 4 bases short, with 16 bases between. From germline, CDR1 is MDHEN and CDR2 SYDVKM. The CDR3 loop spans 15 amino acids. CDR3 DNA sequence: TGTGCCAGCAGTTCTCAGGGTTACGGATCCACTGAAGCTTTCTTT. This encodes CASSSQGYGSTEAFF.

V is TRBV19 and J is TRBJ2-5, with D perhaps matching TRBD1 (6 bases). CDR3 length: 13 amino acids. Germline CDR1 reads LNHDA; CDR2 reads SQIVND (reference sequence). Trimming took 6 bases from V and 5 from J, leaving 13 bases between them. In DNA, the CDR3 is TGTGCCAGTAGCAACAGGGAGAGGGAGACCCAGTACTTC. It specifies CASSNRERETQYF. Complete variable domain (other parts from reference TRBV19 and TRBJ2-5): DGGITQSPKYLFRKEGQNVTLSCEQNLNHDAMYWYRQDPGQGLRLIYYSQIVNDFQKGDIAEGYSVSREKKESFPLTVTSAQKNPTAFYLCASSNRERETQYFGPGTRLLVL.

The V and J genes are TRBV28 and TRBJ2-7; D remains unclear. Germline V lookup: CDR1 MDHEN, CDR2 SYDVKM. CDR3 size: 14 residues. V gave up 7 bases and J gave up 0 bases, with 13 bases separating them. CDR3 in DNA: TGTGCCAGCACCCCAAGGGCGGTCTCCTACGAGCAGTACTTC. Translated: CASTPRAVSYEQYF.

This clone appeared once. The chain recombines TRBV10-2 with TRBJ2-7, with 7 bases fitting TRBD1. CDR3 length: 14 residues. Germline lookup yields CDR1 WSHSY and CDR2 SAAADI. Germline trimming cut 4 bases from V and 5 bases from J; bases unmatched to any gene: 8. The CDR3 spells CASSVQGVPNEQYF. DNA of the CDR3: TGCGCCAGCAGTGTGCAGGGGGTGCCTAACGAGCAGTACTTC.

The chain employs TRBV7-2 and TRBJ2-2, with D tentatively TRBD2 (6 bases). V dropped 3 bases and J dropped 0 bases, with 8 bases sitting between them. This CDR3 contains 15 residues. Germline lookup yields CDR1 SGHTA and CDR2 FQGNSA. The CDR3 region is CASSLERANTGELFF. In DNA, the CDR3 is TGTGCCAGCAGCTTGGAGCGGGCGAACACCGGGGAGCTGTTTTTT.

This chain uses TRBV5-8 with TRBJ2-2; 8 bases are a match to TRBD1. J gave up 6 bases and V 4 bases, and 8 bases lay outside the gene matches. There are 15 residues in the CDR3. CDR1 SGHTS and CDR2 YDEGEE come from the germline V gene. CDR3 loop: CASSVDRGRAGELFF. The CDR3 DNA reads TGTGCCAGCAGCGTCGACAGGGGCAGGGCCGGGGAGCTGTTTTTT.

The V gene is TRBV6-5, the J gene TRBJ2-2; D may be TRBD2 (5 bases). The germline V gene has CDR1 MNHEY and CDR2 SVGAGI. V shed 3 bases and J shed 0 bases, with 11 bases lying between them. This CDR3 is built from 16 residues. The CDR3 spells CASSYRAGSNTGELFF. Here the CDR3 DNA reads TGTGCCAGCAGTTATCGGGCGGGCTCGAACACCGGGGAGCTGTTTTTT.

The CDR3: CASSQLGPGGPGYF. The CDR3 nucleotides are TGTGCCAGCAGTCAACTCGGGCCCGGGGGCCCAGGGTACTTC. V usage is TRBV6-5 and J usage is TRBJ2-7; D possibly uses TRBD1 or TRBD2 (6 bases each). V lost 5 bases and J lost 12, with 23 bases in between. Germline CDR1 and CDR2: MNHEY and SVGAGI. This CDR3 comprises 14 residues.

This chain links TRBV7-2 with TRBJ1-3; D unresolved. Trimming took 4 bases from V and 0 from J, leaving 4 bases between them. From germline, CDR1 is SGHTA and CDR2 FQGNSA. This CDR3 is 13 amino acids long. Written as DNA, the CDR3 is TGTGCCAGCAGCTCCTACTCTGGAAACACCATATATTTT. Translation: CASSSYSGNTIYF. Full variable domain (outside the CDR3, taken from reference TRBV7-2 and TRBJ1-3): GAGVSQSPSNKVTEKGKDVELRCDPISGHTALYWYRQSLGQGLEFLIYFQGNSAPDKSGLPSDRFSAERTGGSVSTLTIQRTQQEDSAVYLCASSSYSGNTIYFGEGSWLTVV.